The next 23 T cell receptor beta chains were all read from a single sample in a study of blood T cell repertoires in COVID-19. Clones were sequenced by immunoSEQ multiplex PCR, and TCRdb holds only the in-frame ones, with some missing. The sample has 270,000 or so clones; approximately 90% are singletons. Sequences were obtained from PBMCs or T cells enriched from blood (not recorded which). The receptors shown here come from a man aged 35 to 55 who had been exposed to COVID-19.

The chain recombines TRBV7-9 with TRBJ2-5, with 8 bases identical to TRBD1. V gave up 5 bases and J gave up 3 bases; unmatched junction bases: 11. CDR3 size: 16 residues. Per germline, CDR1 SEHNR and CDR2 FQNEAQ (reference sequence). The chain's CDR3 is CASSLKGTGGEETQYF. The CDR3 nucleotides read TGTGCCAGCAGCCTAAAAGGTACAGGGGGAGAAGAGACCCAGTACTTC.

The chain has TRBV9 and TRBJ1-6; TRBD1 is a possible D gene (6 bases). The CDR3 has 15 residues. Trimming removed 0 bases from V and 7 bases from J, with 11 bases in between. CDR1 is SGDLS, CDR2 YYNGEE, per germline. The CDR3 loop is CASSVEAGENSPLHF. The CDR3 DNA reads as TGTGCCAGCAGCGTAGAGGCAGGGGAAAATTCACCCCTCCACTTT.

V is TRBV27 and J is TRBJ1-4, with D perhaps TRBD1 (6 bases). V lost 2 bases to trimming and J lost 2 bases, with 6 bases between them. The CDR3 length is 14 residues. Per germline, CDR1 MNHEY and CDR2 SMNVEV (reference sequence). The CDR3 DNA is TGTGCCAGCAGTTTAGGGGGCACTAATGAAAAACTGTTTTTT. Its translation is CASSLGGTNEKLFF. Full variable domain (remainder filled in from reference TRBV27 and TRBJ1-4): EAQVTQNPRYLITVTGKKLTVTCSQNMNHEYMSWYRQDPGLGLRQIYYSMNVEVTDKGDVPEGYKVSRKEKRNFPLILESPSPNQTSLYFCASSLGGTNEKLFFGSGTQLSVL.

The chain recombines TRBV10-3 with TRBJ1-1, with D possibly matching TRBD1 (5 bases). The CDR3 sequence is 13 residues long. V shed 6 bases and J shed 3 bases, with 11 bases lying between them. Germline lookup yields CDR1 ENHRY and CDR2 SYGVKD. The CDR3, as DNA: TGTGCCATCAGCGATCCAGGGTACACTGAAGCTTTCTTT. Protein product: CAISDPGYTEAFF.

This chain links TRBV7-3 with TRBJ2-3; 8 nucleotides agree with TRBD1. V gave up 5 bases and J gave up 1 base; unmatched junction bases: 2. This CDR3 contains 14 residues. Germline V gene sequence: CDR1 SGHTA, CDR2 FQGTGA. The CDR3 spells CASSMTGGTDTQYF. In nucleotides, the CDR3 is TGTGCCAGCAGCATGACAGGGGGCACAGATACGCAGTATTTT.

CDR3 sequence: CATSDPGLAGRETQYF. CDR3 in DNA: TGTGCCACCAGTGACCCGGGACTAGCGGGAAGAGAGACCCAGTACTTC. V usage is TRBV24-1 and J usage is TRBJ2-5, with 13 positions matching TRBD2. The ends lost 4 bases at V and 4 bases at J; junction bases unmatched: 5. Germline V gives CDR1 KGHDR, CDR2 SFDVKD. This CDR3 region has 16 residues.

The chain carries TRBV10-1 and TRBJ1-1; TRBD1 matches at 7 bases. This CDR3 is 13 amino acids long. In germline, CDR1 is WNHNN, CDR2 SYGVQD (reference sequence). The ends lost 3 bases at V and 8 bases at J; junction bases unmatched: 6. The CDR3 spells CASSESQGFEAFF. The CDR3 coding sequence is TGCGCCAGCAGTGAATCACAGGGGTTCGAAGCTTTCTTT.

This rearrangement joins TRBV5-6 to TRBJ1-1; D is uncertain. Trimming stripped 0 bases from V and 10 bases from J, with 13 bases between. Germline CDR1 is SGHDT and CDR2 is YYEEEE. CDR3 size: 13 residues. DNA for the CDR3: TGTGCCAGCAGCTTGGCCGATTGGTCGGGAGCTTTCTTT. This gives the protein CASSLADWSGAFF. The full variable domain, rest sourced from reference TRBV5-6 and TRBJ1-1, is DAGVTQSPTHLIKTRGQQVTLRCSPKSGHDTVSWYQQALGQGPQFIFQYYEEEERQRGNFPDRFSGHQFPNYSSELNVNALLLGDSALYLCASSLADWSGAFFGQGTRLTVV.

This clone has a single count. The chain carries TRBV12-5 and TRBJ2-1; 13 bases fit TRBD2. The CDR3 is 15 residues long. The germline V gene encodes CDR1 LGHNT and CDR2 FRNRAP. Trimming cost V 5 bases and J 7 bases; bases outside gene matches: 5. CDR3 protein: CASGPRTSGSNEQFF. The CDR3 DNA sequence: TGTGCTAGTGGTCCACGGACTAGCGGGAGTAATGAGCAGTTCTTC. Drawing the rest from reference TRBV12-5 and TRBJ2-1, the complete variable domain is DARVTQTPRHKVTEMGQEVTMRCQPILGHNTVFWYRQTMMQGLELLAYFRNRAPLDDSGMPKDRFSAEMPDATLATLKIQPSEPRDSAVYFCASGPRTSGSNEQFFGPGTRLTVL.

The gene calls are TRBV9 and TRBJ2-1; 10 bases align to TRBD2. The V and J ends lost 5 bases and 7 bases, in that order; junction bases with no gene match: 9. This CDR3 is built from 15 residues. Germline V gene lookup returns CDR1 SGDLS and CDR2 YYNGEE. The CDR3 reads CASSAGASGRNEQFF. CDR3 bases: TGTGCCAGCAGTGCCGGGGCTAGCGGGAGAAATGAGCAGTTCTTC.

The chain joins TRBV24-1 to TRBJ2-7; tentatively, D is TRBD1 (7 bases). Germline-derived CDR1 and CDR2 are KGHDR and SFDVKD. V lost 0 bases, J lost 3 bases, and 20 bases lay in between. The CDR3 has 18 residues. CDR3 residues: CATSDLLRTRDSDYEQYF. CDR3 coding DNA: TGTGCCACCAGTGATTTGCTCAGGACGCGGGACAGCGACTACGAGCAGTACTTC.

V is TRBV2 and J is TRBJ1-2; 11 bases line up with TRBD1. The CDR3 sequence is 17 residues long. Germline V lookup: CDR1 SNHLY, CDR2 FYNNEI. J gave up 7 bases and V 3 bases, and 13 bases lay outside the gene matches. This chain's CDR3 is CASSEVVSLGTGGGYTF. The CDR3, as DNA: TGTGCCAGCAGTGAGGTCGTTTCTCTTGGGACAGGGGGTGGCTACACCTTC. The complete variable domain, with remaining parts taken from reference TRBV2 and TRBJ1-2, reads EPEVTQTPSHQVTQMGQEVILRCVPISNHLYFYWYRQILGQKVEFLVSFYNNEISEKSEIFDDQFSVERPDGSNFTLKIRSTKLEDSAMYFCASSEVVSLGTGGGYTFGSGTRLTVV.

The chain recombines TRBV30 with TRBJ2-7; TRBD2 agrees at 10 bases. Germline lookup yields CDR1 GTSNPN and CDR2 SVGIG (reference sequence). The CDR3 runs 12 residues. Trimming took 5 bases from V and 6 from J; bases not matched to a gene: 4. The CDR3 sequence is CAWSASGSEQYF. DNA for the CDR3: TGTGCCTGGTCGGCTAGCGGGAGCGAGCAGTACTTC.

This clone was found once. V usage is TRBV6-2 or TRBV6-3 and J usage is TRBJ2-7; 14 bases agree with TRBD2. This CDR3 comprises 18 residues. The germline gives CDR1 MNHEY, CDR2 SVGEGT. V trimming: 0 bases; J trimming: 3 bases; junction bases outside the gene matches: 7. The CDR3 region has the DNA TGTGCCAGCAGTTACTCCCTTACCGGGACTAGCGGGAGCTACGAGCAGTACTTC. This translates into CASSYSLTGTSGSYEQYF.

This sequence joins TRBV6-5 and TRBJ2-7, with 8 bases lining up with TRBD1. Trimming removed 5 bases from V and 2 bases from J; junction bases left unmatched: 5. Germline loops: CDR1 MNHEY, CDR2 SVGAGI. The CDR3 consists of 14 residues. The CDR3 nucleotides are TGTGCCAGCAGTCAGGGACAGGACACCTACGAGCAGTACTTC. It specifies CASSQGQDTYEQYF.

The rearrangement links TRBV28 to TRBJ2-1; TRBD2 matches at 8 bases. CDR3 length equals 14 residues. The V segment lost 7 bases and the J segment 6 bases; nucleotides outside the gene matches: 8. Germline CDR1 and CDR2: MDHEN and SYDVKM. CDR3 DNA sequence: TGTGCCAGCATTCTAGCGGGTGGGGGCAATGAGCAGTTCTTC. Its protein is CASILAGGGNEQFF.

The rearrangement uses TRBV7-9 and TRBJ1-2; 7 bases map to TRBD1. This CDR3 is 13 amino acids long. J gave up 4 bases and V 5 bases, and 4 bases lay outside the gene matches. Per the germline V gene, CDR1 is SEHNR and CDR2 is FQNEAQ (reference sequence). CDR3 DNA: TGTGCCAGCAGCGTGACAGGGCTCTATGGCTACACCTTC. Protein: CASSVTGLYGYTF.

This chain links TRBV7-3 with TRBJ2-2; a possible D gene is TRBD2 (5 bases). Trimming took off 4 bases at V and 6 bases at J, with 9 bases between the two ends. The CDR3 has 13 residues. The germline gives CDR1 SGHTA, CDR2 FQGTGA. The CDR3 sequence: CASSSLASGELFF. CDR3 DNA: TGTGCCAGCAGCTCTCTAGCTTCCGGGGAGCTGTTTTTT.

This chain connects TRBV2 to TRBJ1-1, with D hard to call. Germline loops: CDR1 SNHLY, CDR2 FYNNEI. The V end was cut by 4 bases, the J end by 3 bases, with 6 bases between. The CDR3 is 12 amino acids. The CDR3 here is CASSGGDTEAFF. The CDR3 bases are TGTGCCAGCAGTGGCGGTGACACTGAAGCTTTCTTT.

The gene calls are TRBV20-1 and TRBJ2-7, with TRBD1 matching over 7 bases. J was trimmed by 1 base and V by 3 bases; bases with no gene match: 6. The CDR3 has 14 amino acids. Germline V gene data show CDR1 as DFQATT and CDR2 as SNEGSKA (reference sequence). Here the CDR3 DNA reads TGCAGTGCTAGTATCGGACAGGTTTCCTACGAGCAGTACTTC. It yields the protein CSASIGQVSYEQYF.

The chain combines TRBV27 with TRBJ1-1; D is perhaps TRBD1 (5 bases). V dropped 3 bases and J dropped 0 bases, with 11 bases sitting between them. The CDR3 has 15 residues. CDR1 MNHEY and CDR2 SMNVEV come from the germline V gene (reference sequence). This CDR3 reads CASSFEKGMNTEAFF. As DNA, the CDR3 is TGTGCCAGCAGTTTCGAGAAGGGGATGAACACTGAAGCTTTCTTT.

This clone was observed a single time. V gene TRBV9 combines with J gene TRBJ2-1; the D gene is possibly TRBD1 (6 bases). V dropped 0 bases and J dropped 0 bases, with 13 bases sitting between them. Per the germline V gene, CDR1 is SGDLS and CDR2 is YYNGEE. This CDR3 spans 17 amino acids. CDR3 region: CASSVDVQGRSYNEQFF. The DNA of the CDR3 is TGTGCCAGCAGCGTAGATGTCCAGGGGCGCTCCTACAATGAGCAGTTCTTC.

This sequence joins TRBV27 and TRBJ2-5; TRBD2 matches 12 bases. With 5 bases clipped from V and 4 bases from J, the junction kept 5 bases outside the gene matches. CDR3 size: 15 residues. CDR1 and CDR2 from the germline V gene are MNHEY and SMNVEV (reference sequence). The CDR3: CASSLAGGPGETQYF. The CDR3 nucleotides read TGTGCCAGCAGTCTAGCGGGAGGGCCGGGAGAGACCCAGTACTTC.